This note documents a single T cell receptor beta chain sequence. Its antigen is unidentified. Clones were sequenced by immunoSEQ multiplex PCR, and TCRdb holds only the in-frame ones, with some missing. The sample lists approximately 74,000 clones, just over 85% occurring once. The data were taken from a study of T cell responses to AZD1222 COVID-19 vaccine. About the study: Pooling of second doses given at about 4 or about 12 weeks was done.

Study-wide findings and caveats: At 160-218 and 743-854, vaccine-associated CD4 TCRs were dominant, and they spanned spike. Donors in the cohort were predominantly white British and more often female, and clonal diversity was possibly underestimated.

CDR3 length: 13 residues. CDR1 and CDR2 from the germline V gene are SGHVS and FQNEAQ. Trimming removed 2 bases from V and 7 bases from J, with 6 bases in between. The gene calls are TRBV7-8 and TRBJ1-6; no firm D call. This specimen consisted of peripheral blood, obtained on day 0 of AZD1222 vaccination. The sequence was collected from an adult in good health. The CDR3 nucleotides read TGTGCCAGCAGCTTAACCGTAAATTCACCCCTCCACTTT. Translating it yields CASSLTVNSPLHF.